This T cell receptor beta chain was captured by sequencing in a study of T cell changes during pregnancy in multiple sclerosis. The method was immunoSEQ multiplex PCR; TCRdb's version includes in-frame clones alone and lacks a portion of them. The data hold 58,000 or so clones, with 70% to 90% observed a single time. Source: CD4+ T cells from peripheral blood mononuclear cells, taken in the third trimester of pregnancy. This receptor was taken from a female donor with multiple sclerosis, enrolled in a pregnancy study.

The CDR3 DNA reads TGTGCCAGCTCAGAGGGAAGCTCCTACGAGCAGTACTTC. It yields the protein CASSEGSSYEQYF. V usage is TRBV18 and J usage is TRBJ2-7, with D perhaps matching TRBD2 (5 bases). The germline V and J ends were trimmed by 5 bases and 0 bases, with 8 bases remaining between them. CDR3 length: 13 amino acids. Germline V gene data show CDR1 as KGHSH and CDR2 as LQKENI.